This is a list of T cell receptor beta chains from one sample in a study of cytotoxic CD8 clonotypes in ibrutinib-treated CLL. Method: immunoSEQ multiplex PCR; TCRdb's copy keeps in-frame clones and lacks some. Of approximately 200,000 clones in the sample, around 72% are singletons; the top ten hold 10% to 15%. The sequencing used PBMCs, collected after 24 months of ibrutinib treatment. The receptors derive from a human donor with chronic lymphocytic leukemia. CDR3s include the opening cysteine and the closing phenylalanine or tryptophan. D genes are given only for firm matches. The listing skips clone size in some rows; elsewhere it reads once, few, many or a size class.

clone size	D gene	V gene	J gene	CDR3 protein	CDR3 DNA
NA	TRBD1	TRBV28	TRBJ1-2	CATQNRGADGYTF	TGTGCCACCCAAAACAGGGGAGCGGATGGCTACACCTTC
NA	NA	TRBV10-3	TRBJ2-5	CAISHREGQETQYF	TGTGCCATCAGCCACAGGGAGGGCCAAGAGACCCAGTACTTC
NA	NA	TRBV14	TRBJ2-3	CASSQVPRSTQYF	TGTGCCAGCAGCCAAGTCCCGAGGAGTACGCAGTATTTT
few	TRBD1	TRBV15	TRBJ1-1	CATSKGQGSTEAFF	TGTGCCACCAGCAAGGGACAGGGGTCCACTGAAGCTTTCTTT
NA	TRBD1	TRBV28	TRBJ1-5	CASSLYGQVSNQPQHF	TGTGCCAGCAGTTTATACGGACAGGTGAGCAATCAGCCCCAGCATTTT
NA	NA	TRBV7-6	TRBJ2-7	CASSLFFGTYEQYF	TGTGCCAGCAGCTTATTCTTTGGGACCTACGAGCAGTACTTC
NA	TRBD1	TRBV4-1	TRBJ1-1	CASSLNPRGRDTEAFF	TGCGCCAGCAGCCTTAACCCCAGGGGGCGGGACACTGAAGCTTTCTTT
NA	NA	TRBV10-3	TRBJ1-1	CAIKTQKGAPAFF	TGTGCCATAAAAACCCAAAAAGGGGCCCCAGCTTTCTTT
NA	NA	TRBV11-2	TRBJ2-7	CASSPSSYEQYF	TGTGCCAGCAGCCCAAGCTCCTACGAGCAGTACTTC
NA	TRBD1	TRBV7-2	TRBJ2-7	CASRRTGGFSREQYF	TGTGCCAGCAGACGAACAGGGGGATTTTCGCGGGAGCAGTACTTC
NA	NA	TRBV23-1	TRBJ1-2	CASSHFSLLGGYGYTF	TGCGCCAGCAGTCATTTCTCCCTCCTCGGAGGCTATGGCTACACCTTC
once	NA	TRBV28	TRBJ1-4	CASTHLGGLNEKLFF	TGTGCCAGCACTCACCTAGGGGGTCTGAATGAAAAACTGTTTTTT
NA	TRBD2	TRBV15	TRBJ2-1	CATSRALAGGPKDQFF	TGTGCCACCAGCAGAGCGCTAGCGGGAGGGCCCAAAGACCAGTTCTTC